This passage covers 32 T cell receptor beta chains from one sample sequenced in a study of T cells in Graves' hyperthyroidism and ophthalmopathy. The source material, RNA transcripts, was used to amplify TCR beta CDR3 regions. With the HTBI primer set, the TCR CDR3 went through a first round of RT-PCR. MiXCR, applied by TCRdb to the multiplex PCR reads, yields one record per CDR3 protein. The sample yields about 550,000 distinct CDR3 sequences, less than 25% seen once. The sequenced sample was blood. Source of these receptors: a man aged 18 to 35 with Graves' hyperthyroidism.

This clonotype was counted ten times or more. This rearrangement joins TRBV12-3 or TRBV12-4 to TRBJ1-3; D unresolved. Trimming cost V 7 bases and J 1 base, with 11 bases left between them. The CDR3 totals 14 residues. This CDR3 reads CASTRTDSGNTIYF. Written as DNA, the CDR3 is TGTGCCAGCACCCGGACTGATTCTGGAAACACCATATATTTT.

V is TRBV12-3 or TRBV12-4 and J is TRBJ1-3; TRBD1 agrees at 7 bases. After removal of 9 bases from V and 1 base from J, the junction contained 9 bases not matched to a gene. This CDR3 has 15 residues. The CDR3 loop reads CASTTGDGSGNTIYF. CDR3 coding DNA: TGTGCCAGTACAACAGGGGATGGGTCTGGAAACACCATATATTTT.

This chain connects TRBV12-3 or TRBV12-4 to TRBJ2-2; D may be TRBD2 (5 bases). The CDR3 has 15 residues. Trimming removed 1 base from V and 3 bases from J, with 9 bases in between. CDR3 region: CASSLGTLYTGELFF. The CDR3 region has the DNA TGTGCCAGCAGTTTAGGGACTCTGTACACCGGGGAGCTGTTTTTT.

The chain links TRBV2 to TRBJ1-5; D ambiguous. The V end was cut by 7 bases, the J end by 0 bases, with 13 bases between. CDR1 and CDR2 from the germline V gene are SNHLY and FYNNEI. CDR3 length equals 15 residues. The CDR3 region has the DNA TGTGCCAGCAATCCAGGATTATATAGCAATCAGCCCCAGCATTTT. Translating it yields CASNPGLYSNQPQHF.

CDR3: CASRRDGTVSGNTIYF. In DNA form, the CDR3 reads TGCGCCAGCAGACGTGACGGGACAGTCTCTGGAAACACCATATATTTT. The chain joins TRBV5-1 to TRBJ1-3; TRBD1 matches 7 bases. The CDR3 runs to 16 residues. Germline trimming cut 5 bases from V and 0 bases from J; bases unmatched to any gene: 8. CDR1 is SGHRS and CDR2 is YFSETQ in the germline V gene.

The sample holds many counts of this clonotype. The chain couples TRBV6-5 to TRBJ1-5, with a tentative D call TRBD1 (6 bases). CDR1 and CDR2 from the germline V gene are MNHEY and SVGAGI. V lost 2 bases, J lost 4 bases, and 9 bases lay in between. The CDR3 runs 14 residues. The CDR3 here is CASSYPGQNQPQHF. CDR3 nucleotide sequence: TGTGCCAGCAGTTACCCTGGACAGAATCAGCCCCAGCATTTT.

The sample holds many counts of this clonotype. The chain has TRBV5-1 and TRBJ1-1, with D tentatively TRBD1 (5 bases). Germline CDR1 SGHRS, CDR2 YFSETQ. Trimming took off 3 bases at V and 2 bases at J, with 14 bases between the two ends. This CDR3 is built from 15 residues. CDR3 nucleotide sequence: TGCGCCAGCAGCTCCGACCGGACAACCAACACTGAAGCTTTCTTT. Translated: CASSSDRTTNTEAFF.

This clonotype was counted many times. The chain has TRBV12-5 and TRBJ1-1, with D possibly matching TRBD1 (6 bases). CDR3 size: 13 residues. V shed 6 bases and J shed 8 bases, with 16 bases lying between them. Per the germline V gene, CDR1 is LGHNT and CDR2 is FRNRAP. The CDR3 coding sequence is TGTGCTAGTGGGCTATTTCAGGGGAGGGAAGCTTTCTTT. It yields the protein CASGLFQGREAFF.

The CDR3 nucleotides read TGTGCCAGCAGTGGGGACTTACTCCGCTACGAGCAGTACTTC. Translation: CASSGDLLRYEQYF. V and J are TRBV6-1 and TRBJ2-7, with D possibly matching TRBD2 (6 bases). The CDR3 runs 14 residues. With 4 bases removed from V and 3 bases from J, the gap between germline ends came to 13 bases. Per germline, CDR1 MNHNS and CDR2 SASEGT.

About this clonotype: A read error may account for a junction end that differs from germline. V usage is TRBV12-3 or TRBV12-4 and J usage is TRBJ1-5; 7 bases agree with TRBD1. CDR3 size: 14 residues. The DNA for the CDR3 is TGTGCCGGCAGTGCAGGGGGAGGAGGTCAGCCCCAGCATTTT. It is translated as CAGSAGGGGQPQHF.

V is TRBV12-5 and J is TRBJ2-2, with 14 bases identical to TRBD2. V was pared by 1 base and J by 5 bases, with 18 bases of the junction left unmatched. Germline loops: CDR1 LGHNT, CDR2 FRNRAP. The CDR3 is made up of 22 amino acids. This CDR3 is CASGLAPGLAGARTPRTGELFF. CDR3 DNA: TGTGCTAGTGGTTTGGCACCGGGACTAGCGGGGGCCCGAACACCGAGGACCGGGGAGCTGTTTTTT.

At least ten counts were recorded for this clonotype. J is TRBJ1-2 and V is TRBV10-3; D uncertain. Germline V gene lookup returns CDR1 ENHRY and CDR2 SYGVKD. Trimming stripped 2 bases from V and 0 bases from J, with 7 bases between. This CDR3 spans 14 amino acids. The chain's CDR3 is CAISELLTNYGYTF. DNA for the CDR3: TGTGCCATCAGTGAGCTTTTGACTAACTATGGCTACACCTTC.

This clonotype was found a few times. The gene calls are TRBV11-2 and TRBJ1-1; D is possibly TRBD1 (6 bases). This CDR3 comprises 15 residues. V lost 7 bases, J lost 4 bases, and 19 bases lay in between. In germline, CDR1 is SGHAT, CDR2 FQNNGV. The CDR3 DNA reads as TGTGCCAGCACCTATGGGGGGCGCCGAGGCACTGAAGCTTTCTTT. Translating it yields CASTYGGRRGTEAFF.

The sample holds many counts of this clonotype. V and J are TRBV15 and TRBJ1-1, with 7 nucleotides matching TRBD1. Looked up from germline, CDR1 is LNHNV and CDR2 is YYDKDF (reference sequence). After removal of 4 bases from V and 5 bases from J, the junction contained 7 bases not matched to a gene. This CDR3 spans 14 amino acids. The CDR3 loop is CATSNHRGGTEAFF. The CDR3 DNA sequence: TGTGCCACCAGCAATCACAGGGGCGGGACTGAAGCTTTCTTT.

This clonotype showed up just a few times. The genes are TRBV12-3 or TRBV12-4 and TRBJ2-7; D possibly uses TRBD1 or TRBD2 (5 bases each). V gave up 4 bases and J gave up 6 bases, with 16 bases separating them. The CDR3 is 14 amino acids. The CDR3 DNA sequence: TGTGCCAGCAGTTCGGGGCCCCGATTAGGCGAGCAGTACTTC. It yields the protein CASSSGPRLGEQYF.

The table lists this clonotype with many counts. This chain joins TRBV3-1 and TRBJ2-7; D may be TRBD2 (5 bases). The germline V and J ends were trimmed by 5 bases and 5 bases, with 10 bases remaining between them. CDR3 length: 12 residues. Germline lookup yields CDR1 LGHDT and CDR2 YNNKEL (reference sequence). The CDR3 region is CASSTAGHEQYF. Written as DNA, the CDR3 is TGTGCCAGCAGCACCGCGGGCCACGAGCAGTACTTC.

This clonotype occurred many times. The rearrangement uses TRBV27 and TRBJ1-6; tentative D call: TRBD1 (6 bases). The CDR3 loop spans 17 amino acids. Germline CDR1 MNHEY, CDR2 SMNVEV (reference sequence). The V gene lost 5 bases and the J gene lost 0 bases, with 14 bases spanning the gap. In nucleotides, the CDR3 is TGTGCCAGCAGTCCAAAGAGGGGGAGCTCCTATAATTCACCCCTCCACTTT. Residues: CASSPKRGSSYNSPLHF.

This clonotype has a handful of counts. Possible read error: a much larger clone is one base away. The rearrangement joins TRBV12-3 or TRBV12-4 to TRBJ2-4, with TRBD2 matching over 8 bases. The CDR3 length is 14 residues. The CDR3 DNA reads as TGTGCCAGCAGTTTCGGACTAGCCAAAAACATTAAGTACTTC. Translation gives CASSFGLAKNIKYF.

This clonotype was seen at least ten times. The J gene is TRBJ1-1, the V gene TRBV11-1; TRBD1 matches at 8 bases. Germline CDR1 is SGHAT and CDR2 is FQDESV (reference sequence). The CDR3 is made up of 16 amino acids. V dropped 5 bases and J dropped 0; count of bases not matched to a gene: 8. In DNA, the CDR3 is TGTGCCAGCAGCCAGTTTAACAGGGGGATGAACACTGAAGCTTTCTTT. Translation gives CASSQFNRGMNTEAFF.

This chain links TRBV7-6 with TRBJ1-1, with D possibly TRBD1 on 6 matching bases. CDR3 length: 15 residues. Germline CDR1 SGHVS, CDR2 FNYEAQ. V was trimmed by 3 bases and J by 5 bases, leaving 16 bases between them. The CDR3 loop reads CASSFRRGALTEAFF. In nucleotides, the CDR3 is TGTGCCAGCAGCTTTAGGAGGGGGGCGCTAACTGAAGCTTTCTTT.

This clonotype was found many times. The J gene is TRBJ2-7, the V gene TRBV28; TRBD1 matches 9 bases. The CDR3 runs to 15 residues. J lost 3 bases, V lost 1 base, and 4 bases had no gene match. Looked up from germline, CDR1 is MDHEN and CDR2 is SYDVKM. CDR3 residues: CASSLSGTGNYEQYF. DNA of the CDR3: TGTGCCAGCAGTTTATCCGGGACAGGGAACTACGAGCAGTACTTC.

This clonotype showed up many times. The chain uses TRBV19 and TRBJ2-5; D is ambiguous. The CDR3 is 14 amino acids. Between the trimmed V and J ends, which lost 5 bases and 2 bases, there was a span of 12 bases. Germline lookup yields CDR1 LNHDA and CDR2 SQIVND (reference sequence). The CDR3 DNA reads TGTGCCAGTAGTCCCGAACGGTTTCAAGAGACCCAGTACTTC. Protein: CASSPERFQETQYF.

The table lists this clonotype with many counts. The V call is TRBV6-1, the J call TRBJ1-6; D is undetermined. The CDR3 covers 13 residues. Trimming stripped 7 bases from V and 6 bases from J, with 10 bases between. CDR1 is MNHNS, CDR2 SASEGT, per germline. In nucleotides, the CDR3 is TGTGCCAGCACCCAGGATTTTAATTCACCCCTCCACTTT. Its translation: CASTQDFNSPLHF.

The genes are TRBV27 and TRBJ2-7, with D unresolved. CDR3 size: 13 residues. Per germline, CDR1 MNHEY and CDR2 SMNVEV (reference sequence). V was cut by 4 bases and J by 3 bases, with 10 bases left in between. CDR3 sequence (DNA): TGTGCCAGCAGTTCCCGGGTGAACTACGAGCAGTACTTC. Protein: CASSSRVNYEQYF.

The chain links TRBV12-3 or TRBV12-4 to TRBJ1-2, with D perhaps matching TRBD1 (6 bases). V lost 2 bases and J lost 3, with 10 bases in between. The CDR3 length is 14 residues. The CDR3 bases are TGTGCCAGCAGTTTATGGGGGCTCCACTATGGCTACACCTTC. Encoded protein: CASSLWGLHYGYTF.

This clonotype was found many times. CDR3 nucleotides: TGCAGCGTTGAGGTCAGCTCGGAGACCCAGTACTTC. This codes for CSVEVSSETQYF. The J gene is TRBJ2-5, the V gene TRBV29-1, with D unresolved. CDR1 is SQVTM, CDR2 ANQGSEA, per germline. The V gene lost 3 bases and the J gene lost 5 bases, with 10 bases spanning the gap. The CDR3 totals 12 residues. The whole variable domain, filled in from reference TRBV29-1 and TRBJ2-5, reads SAVISQKPSRDICQRGTSLTIQCQVDSQVTMMFWYRQQPGQSLTLIATANQGSEATYESGFVIDKFPISRPNLTFSTLTVSNMSPEDSSIYLCSVEVSSETQYFGPGTRLLVL.

J is TRBJ2-7 and V is TRBV20-1; D is perhaps TRBD1 (5 bases). Between the trimmed V and J ends, which lost 5 bases and 2 bases, there was a span of 10 bases. Germline CDR1 reads DFQATT; CDR2 reads SNEGSKA (reference sequence). The CDR3 covers 12 residues. This chain's CDR3 is CSAQGAAYEQYF. The DNA of the CDR3 is TGCAGTGCTCAAGGGGCTGCCTACGAGCAGTACTTC.

About this clonotype itself: A clone one base away is much larger, so this may be a read error. The chain is built from TRBV6-1 and TRBJ1-2; D is perhaps TRBD1 (5 bases). The V gene's germline CDR1 is MNHNS and CDR2 SASEGT. The CDR3 totals 15 residues. CDR3 coding DNA: TGTGCCAGCAGTGAAGAGGAGGGGAACAGCTATGGCCACACCTTC. Amino acid sequence: CASSEEEGNSYGHTF.

This chain's CDR3 is CASRATGALQETQYF. The CDR3 DNA reads as TGTGCCAGCAGGGCGACAGGGGCCCTCCAAGAGACCCAGTACTTC. The V call is TRBV6-1, the J call TRBJ2-5, with 8 bases aligning to TRBD1. J gave up 1 base and V 6 bases, and 7 bases lay outside the gene matches. Germline V lookup: CDR1 MNHNS, CDR2 SASEGT. This CDR3 has 15 amino acids.

Ten or more counts support this clonotype. A much larger clone differs by one base, so this may be a read error. The CDR3 sequence is CASSPGRSNYGYTF. For the CDR3, the DNA is TGTGCCAGCAGTCCCGGCAGGTCTAACTATGGCTACACCTTC. This chain connects TRBV6-1 to TRBJ1-2; D unresolved. Germline V CDR1 and CDR2: MNHNS, SASEGT. The V end lost 5 bases, the J end lost 0 bases, and 10 bases lay between the germline ends. This CDR3 is 14 amino acids long.

The V and J genes are TRBV19 and TRBJ1-1; D call uncertain. This CDR3 comprises 13 residues. In germline, CDR1 is LNHDA, CDR2 SQIVND (reference sequence). V lost 0 bases and J 5 bases, leaving 7 bases between the germline ends. The CDR3 region has the DNA TGTGCCAGTAGTATAGATCCGTGGACTGAAGCTTTCTTT. Translated: CASSIDPWTEAFF.

This chain uses TRBV6-2 or TRBV6-3 with TRBJ2-7; 11 nucleotides align to TRBD2. Losses at the gene ends were 4 bases for V and 4 bases for J; bases not matched to a gene: 6. Germline CDR1 MNHEY, CDR2 SVGEGT. The CDR3 spans 15 residues. The CDR3 sequence: CASSSPGLAVYEQYF. The CDR3 DNA follows: TGTGCCAGCAGTTCCCCGGGACTAGCGGTTTACGAGCAGTACTTC.